This T cell receptor beta chain was identified during a study of blood T cell repertoires in COVID-19. As for the study in general: There were acute and convalescent COVID-19 samples, and they came from the United States, Italy and Spain. PBMCs, B-cell-depleted T cells, or T cells were the source of the cDNA or gDNA that made up the material.

The CDR3 has 14 residues. Germline V gene data show CDR1 as MGHRA and CDR2 as YSYEKL. The ends lost 1 base at V and 3 bases at J; junction bases unmatched: 3. As processed by the authors: Reference gene primers were amplified, and this amplification served to estimate nucleated cell counts. Sequenced by immunoSEQ multiplex PCR; TCRdb stores in-frame clones only, minus some. Clone size and V and J calls were adopted from that table, with D and trimming inferred from the DNA. There are over 10,000 clones in the sample; about 75% occur only once, and roughly two fifths lies in the top ten. Sample: peripheral blood. The rearrangement uses TRBV4-1 and TRBJ2-7; the match to TRBD1 covers 7 bases. The receptor was derived from an elderly woman with acute or convalescent COVID-19. The CDR3 is CASSQAAGGYEQYF. The CDR3 DNA follows: TGCGCCAGCAGCCAAGCCGCAGGGGGCTACGAGCAGTACTTC.